The 9 T cell receptor beta chains listed next were all sequenced from one sample in a study of OX40 agonist ivuxolimab in advanced cancers. The method was the immunoSEQ multiplex PCR assay. TCRdb mirrors the immuneACCESS table, restricted to in-frame sequences. Some clones are absent from its copies; in checked studies, under half trace to an unresolved V gene, and the reason for the others is unknown. Across this sample there are about 85,000 clones, with about 86% seen only once. The ten top clones hold 2% of the sample. The sample consisted of CD4+ or CD8+ T cells sorted from blood, taken in a trial of the OX40 agonist ivuxolimab. These receptors were taken from an adult with an advanced solid tumor such as melanoma, head and neck, liver or kidney cancer.

This clone is a singleton in its sample. The V gene is TRBV6-5, the J gene TRBJ1-3; 10 positions agree with TRBD1. CDR1 and CDR2 from the germline V gene are MNHEY and SVGAGI. CDR3 length: 16 amino acids. V trimming: 4 bases; J trimming: 6 bases; junction bases outside the gene matches: 9. This chain's CDR3 is CASSFSWTGGVNTIYF. The CDR3, as DNA: TGTGCCAGCAGTTTCTCCTGGACAGGGGGTGTAAACACCATATATTTT.

The chain joins TRBV2 to TRBJ2-2, with a weak D call TRBD2 (6 bases). The germline gives CDR1 SNHLY, CDR2 FYNNEI. The CDR3 has 13 amino acids. V shed 5 bases and J shed 7 bases, with 11 bases lying between them. The DNA of the CDR3 is TGTGCCAGCAGTATCACGGGGGTCGGGGAGCTGTTTTTT. The encoded protein is CASSITGVGELFF.

The chain uses TRBV4-2 and TRBJ2-1; 7 positions agree with TRBD2. Germline values: CDR1 LGHNA, CDR2 YNFKEQ. The CDR3 spans 16 residues. V was clipped by 0 bases and J by 7 bases; unmatched bases: 9. The CDR3 nucleotides are TGTGCCAGCAGCCAAGATTGGGACTACCTAGGGAATGAGCAGTTCTTC. It encodes CASSQDWDYLGNEQFF.

This chain joins TRBV27 and TRBJ1-4; 7 bases are a match to TRBD1. J lost 2 bases, V lost 6 bases, and 3 bases had no gene match. The CDR3 consists of 14 residues. CDR1 is MNHEY and CDR2 is SMNVEV in the germline V gene (reference sequence). CDR3 in DNA: TGTGCCAGCAGATCGACAGGGACTAATGAAAAACTGTTTTTT. Translation: CASRSTGTNEKLFF.

The chain links TRBV19 to TRBJ1-4; D not certain. V was trimmed by 6 bases and J by 3 bases, leaving 5 bases between them. This CDR3 region has 12 residues. The germline V gene encodes CDR1 LNHDA and CDR2 SQIVND (reference sequence). CDR3 amino acids: CASSSPNEKLFF. In DNA, the CDR3 is TGTGCCAGTAGCAGCCCTAATGAAAAACTGTTTTTT.

The CDR3 region has the DNA TGTGCCAGCAGCTTTGGGGGGTCTAGCACAGATACGCAGTATTTT. Translation: CASSFGGSSTDTQYF. The chain recombines TRBV5-6 with TRBJ2-3, with D possibly TRBD2 on 6 matching bases. In germline, CDR1 is SGHDT, CDR2 YYEEEE. The length of the CDR3 is 15 residues. V dropped 2 bases and J dropped 0 bases, with 10 bases sitting between them.

V usage is TRBV19 and J usage is TRBJ1-1; maybe TRBD1 (6 bases). The V end was cut by 10 bases, the J end by 5 bases, with 17 bases between. From germline, CDR1 is LNHDA and CDR2 SQIVND (reference sequence). The CDR3 runs 13 residues. The CDR3 nucleotides read TGTGCCACCGCGGGGGCCCACGGTACTGAAGCTTTCTTT. Protein sequence: CATAGAHGTEAFF.

The chain carries TRBV7-2 and TRBJ2-7; 15 bases align to TRBD2. The CDR3 runs 16 residues. The V gene's germline CDR1 is SGHTA and CDR2 FQGNSA. After removal of 5 bases from V and 0 bases from J, the junction contained 2 bases not matched to a gene. CDR3 protein: CASSVGLAGGSYEQYF. In DNA form, the CDR3 reads TGTGCCAGCAGCGTGGGACTAGCGGGGGGCTCCTACGAGCAGTACTTC. The entire variable domain, with the rest obtained from reference TRBV7-2 and TRBJ2-7, is as follows: GAGVSQSPSNKVTEKGKDVELRCDPISGHTALYWYRQSLGQGLEFLIYFQGNSAPDKSGLPSDRFSAERTGGSVSTLTIQRTQQEDSAVYLCASSVGLAGGSYEQYFGPGTRLTVT.

The rearrangement links TRBV7-2 to TRBJ1-5; the D is unclear. The ends were cut back, 2 bases at V and 1 base at J, with 6 bases in the middle. The CDR3 consists of 14 residues. Germline-derived CDR1 and CDR2 are SGHTA and FQGNSA. CDR3: CASSLLDSNQPQHF. The CDR3 region has the DNA TGTGCCAGCAGCTTACTCGACAGCAATCAGCCCCAGCATTTT.